The 27 T cell receptor beta chains in this list originate from one sample, sequenced in a study of cytomegalovirus exposure and HLA in healthy donors. PCR involved 60 Vbeta and 13 Jbeta primers. The assay was immunoSEQ multiplex PCR, and TCRdb's table has in-frame clones only and misses some. The table lists about 130,000 clones, approximately 85% of them singletons. Sequenced material: PBMCs. These receptors were collected from a boy between 10 and 17 years old in good health and CMV-seronegative.

This sequence joins TRBV5-6 and TRBJ1-1; perhaps TRBD1 as D (5 bases). Germline values: CDR1 SGHDT, CDR2 YYEEEE. The ends were cut back, 3 bases at V and 1 base at J, with 13 bases in the middle. The CDR3 extends over 15 amino acids. The CDR3: CASSYLGGANTEAFF. For the CDR3, the DNA is TGTGCCAGCAGCTACCTCGGGGGTGCGAACACTGAAGCTTTCTTT.

This chain joins TRBV6-5 and TRBJ2-7, with D possibly TRBD1 on 6 matching bases. Trimming cost V 0 bases and J 5 bases, with 11 bases left between them. CDR1 and CDR2 (germline): MNHEY, SVGAGI. The length of the CDR3 is 14 residues. The DNA of the CDR3 is TGTGCCAGCAGTTACTCAGAACAGGGCAACGAGCAGTACTTC. Its protein product is CASSYSEQGNEQYF.

The CDR3 DNA is TGTGCTAAGCGTGAGCAGTACTTC. Translating gives CAKREQYF. This chain links TRBV12-5 with TRBJ2-7; D unresolved. Trimming left V 10 bases short and J 7 bases short, with 5 bases between. Germline CDR1 LGHNT, CDR2 FRNRAP. The CDR3 consists of 8 residues.

The table lists this clone with a count of one. The V and J genes are TRBV2 and TRBJ2-1, with TRBD1 as a possible D gene (6 bases). CDR3 length equals 15 residues. Germline V CDR1 and CDR2: SNHLY, FYNNEI. The V gene lost 6 bases and the J gene lost 4 bases, with 16 bases spanning the gap. The DNA of the CDR3 is TGTGCCAGCAGCGTCCGGGACAATGTTTACAATGAGCAGTTCTTC. It yields the protein CASSVRDNVYNEQFF.

The chain couples TRBV5-6 to TRBJ1-3; no clear D gene. Trimming removed 1 base at V and 2 bases at J, with 16 bases between. Per the germline V gene, CDR1 is SGHDT and CDR2 is YYEEEE. CDR3 length: 17 amino acids. The CDR3 sequence is CASSLYAGSGAGNTIYF. In DNA, the CDR3 is TGTGCCAGCAGCTTGTATGCGGGGTCTGGAGCTGGAAACACCATATATTTT.

The rearrangement links TRBV4-3 to TRBJ2-3, with D possibly TRBD2 on 6 matching bases. Germline V gene sequence: CDR1 LGHNA, CDR2 YSLEER. V was pared by 8 bases and J by 4 bases, with 13 bases between. This CDR3 is 13 amino acids long. The CDR3 region has the DNA TGCGCCAGCTCACCCGGGAGATCAGATACGCAGTATTTT. It encodes CASSPGRSDTQYF.

The chain employs TRBV4-3 and TRBJ1-3; possibly TRBD1 for D (6 bases). This CDR3 spans 13 amino acids. The V end lost 4 bases, the J end lost 4 bases, and 8 bases lay between the germline ends. The germline V gene encodes CDR1 LGHNA and CDR2 YSLEER. CDR3 amino acids: CASSPGQGNTIYF. As DNA, the CDR3 is TGCGCCAGCAGCCCAGGACAGGGAAACACCATATATTTT.

The chain employs TRBV25-1 and TRBJ2-7; D remains ambiguous. The CDR3 loop spans 12 amino acids. Germline V gene data show CDR1 as MGHDK and CDR2 as SYGVNS. V was clipped by 4 bases and J by 5 bases, with 9 bases between them. CDR3 sequence: CASSVRSHEQYF. The DNA for the CDR3 is TGTGCCAGCAGTGTACGGAGTCACGAGCAGTACTTC.

This chain links TRBV7-2 with TRBJ2-3, with 11 positions matching TRBD2. This CDR3 is built from 17 residues. The germline CDR1 and CDR2 sequences are SGHTA and FQGNSA. The trim removed 2 bases at V and 2 bases at J, leaving 6 bases unmatched. This chain's CDR3 is CASSLRTSGRDTDTQYF. The DNA of the CDR3 is TGTGCCAGCAGCTTAAGGACTAGCGGGCGGGACACAGATACGCAGTATTTT.

CDR3 region: CASSPKGQTNTEAFF. CDR3 coding DNA: TGTGCCAGCTCACCCAAGGGACAGACGAACACTGAAGCTTTCTTT. The chain employs TRBV18 and TRBJ1-1; 7 positions match TRBD1. V was clipped by 3 bases and J by 1 base; unmatched bases: 5. The CDR3 extends over 15 amino acids. Germline CDR1 and CDR2: KGHSH and LQKENI.

The chain carries TRBV6-1 and TRBJ1-5; TRBD1 matches at 7 bases. CDR1 and CDR2 (germline): MNHNS, SASEGT. This CDR3 is 15 amino acids long. V lost 6 bases, J lost 1 base, and 6 bases stayed unmatched. The CDR3 loop reads CASREQGPSNQPQHF. The CDR3 bases are TGTGCCAGCAGAGAACAGGGGCCCAGCAATCAGCCCCAGCATTTT.

V gene TRBV20-1 combines with J gene TRBJ2-5, with D unclear. The CDR3 contains 11 residues. Trimming took off 1 base at V and 5 bases at J, with 5 bases between the two ends. Germline loops: CDR1 DFQATT, CDR2 SNEGSKA (reference sequence). The CDR3 loop reads CSARVGETQYF. The CDR3 DNA is TGCAGTGCTAGAGTCGGGGAGACCCAGTACTTC.

The CDR3 protein is CASSFDMPNNQPQHF. The CDR3 coding sequence is TGTGCCAGTAGTTTCGACATGCCCAACAATCAGCCCCAGCATTTT. The J gene is TRBJ1-5, the V gene TRBV19, with unresolved D. The CDR3 spans 15 residues. CDR1 is LNHDA and CDR2 is SQIVND in the germline V gene (reference sequence). V was shortened by 5 bases and J by 3 bases, with 14 bases between the two germline ends.

The J gene is TRBJ1-2, the V gene TRBV7-3; a possible D gene is TRBD1 (5 bases). V dropped 1 base and J dropped 2 bases, with 8 bases sitting between them. CDR1 and CDR2 (germline): SGHTA, FQGTGA. The CDR3 extends over 14 amino acids. The CDR3 region is CASSLNAGNYGYTF. DNA of the CDR3: TGTGCCAGCAGCTTAAATGCAGGGAACTATGGCTACACCTTC.

A few counts support this clone. The V and J genes are TRBV7-9 and TRBJ1-5; 8 bases match TRBD1. Germline V gives CDR1 SEHNR, CDR2 FQNEAQ (reference sequence). After removal of 1 base from V and 3 bases from J, the junction contained 5 bases not matched to a gene. The CDR3 spans 16 residues. As DNA, the CDR3 is TGTGCCAGCAGCTTAGAACCAGGGGGCATCAATCAGCCCCAGCATTTT. Its translation: CASSLEPGGINQPQHF.

The CDR3 sequence is CASSSGPGRPGQGAYEQYF. CDR3 in DNA: TGTGCCAGCAGCTCCGGTCCCGGGCGACCGGGACAGGGGGCGTACGAGCAGTACTTC. The chain combines TRBV11-2 with TRBJ2-7, with 12 nucleotides matching TRBD1. Germline V gene data show CDR1 as SGHAT and CDR2 as FQNNGV. V dropped 4 bases and J dropped 4; count of bases not matched to a gene: 17. CDR3 size: 19 residues.

This sequence joins TRBV6-1 and TRBJ1-6, with 7 bases that match TRBD1. Germline V lookup: CDR1 MNHNS, CDR2 SASEGT. V shed 8 bases, J shed 7 bases, and the junction held 8 bases outside the gene matches. The CDR3 sequence is 14 residues long. The CDR3 region has the DNA TGTGCCAGCCAGGGACAGTCAGGAAATTCACCCCTCCACTTT. This codes for CASQGQSGNSPLHF.

V gene TRBV5-6 combines with J gene TRBJ2-7; 8 nucleotides line up with TRBD1. This CDR3 is 15 amino acids long. The germline V gene has CDR1 SGHDT and CDR2 YYEEEE. V gave up 3 bases and J gave up 4 bases; unmatched junction bases: 9. The CDR3, as DNA: TGTGCCAGCAGCTCCGGGACAGGATTAATATACGAGCAGTACTTC. Its protein is CASSSGTGLIYEQYF.

This rearrangement joins TRBV5-4 to TRBJ1-3, with 7 bases that match TRBD1. Per germline, CDR1 SGHNT and CDR2 YYREEE (reference sequence). V shed 3 bases and J 6 bases; nucleotides not matched to a gene: 9. CDR3 length: 15 residues. CDR3 coding DNA: TGTGCCAGCAGCTCCCACCAACAGGGGCAAAACACCATATATTTT. Amino acid sequence: CASSSHQQGQNTIYF.

This rearrangement joins TRBV5-4 to TRBJ2-1; possible D gene TRBD1, 6 bases. Germline-derived CDR1 and CDR2 are SGHNT and YYREEE (reference sequence). V was shortened by 1 base and J by 7 bases, with 12 bases between the two germline ends. This CDR3 is built from 14 residues. The CDR3 loop reads CASSLQGPRNEQFF. CDR3 DNA sequence: TGTGCCAGCAGCTTGCAGGGGCCGAGGAATGAGCAGTTCTTC.

The V and J genes are TRBV10-3 and TRBJ2-3; TRBD2 is a possible D gene (7 bases). The CDR3 is 13 amino acids. V lost 11 bases to trimming and J lost 2 bases, with 14 bases between them. Germline values: CDR1 ENHRY, CDR2 SYGVKD. CDR3 nucleotide sequence: TGTGCCTCTTGGGGGGGCGACACAGATACGCAGTATTTT. It yields the protein CASWGGDTDTQYF.

The chain carries TRBV7-8 and TRBJ2-7, with D possibly matching TRBD1 (6 bases). The CDR3 is made up of 16 amino acids. Trimming took off 3 bases at V and 4 bases at J, with 19 bases between the two ends. CDR1 SGHVS and CDR2 FQNEAQ come from the germline V gene. CDR3 sequence reads: CASSFTQRGSPYEQYF. The CDR3 DNA reads TGTGCCAGCAGCTTCACCCAGAGGGGGAGCCCATACGAGCAGTACTTC.

The gene calls are TRBV10-1 and TRBJ2-1; 10 nucleotides line up with TRBD2. The V and J ends lost 6 bases and 0 bases, in that order; junction bases with no gene match: 8. The CDR3 is 17 residues long. Germline-derived CDR1 and CDR2 are WNHNN and SYGVQD (reference sequence). The chain's CDR3 is CASRSGTSVFSYNEQFF. The CDR3 DNA follows: TGCGCCAGCAGGTCCGGGACTAGCGTCTTCTCCTACAATGAGCAGTTCTTC.

V is TRBV5-4 and J is TRBJ1-3; D remains ambiguous. Deletions cut 0 bases from V and 6 bases from J, with 10 bases between. The CDR3 extends over 14 amino acids. Germline V gene data show CDR1 as SGHNT and CDR2 as YYREEE (reference sequence). CDR3 DNA: TGTGCCAGCAGCTTGGCCGGAGGTGAAAACACCATATATTTT. Its protein is CASSLAGGENTIYF.

The chain joins TRBV2 to TRBJ1-5, with D possibly matching TRBD1 (6 bases). Germline V gene data show CDR1 as SNHLY and CDR2 as FYNNEI. Trimming removed 5 bases at V and 7 bases at J, with 18 bases between. There are 15 residues in the CDR3. In nucleotides, the CDR3 is TGTGCCAGCAGTCCCTTGCGGGGGGCTAGGCAGCCCCAGCATTTT. This translates into CASSPLRGARQPQHF.

CDR3 loop: CASSLESGLAGSGDTQYF. The DNA of the CDR3 is TGTGCCAGCAGCTTGGAATCTGGGCTAGCTGGATCGGGAGATACGCAGTATTTT. V is TRBV5-4 and J is TRBJ2-3; D is possibly TRBD2 (5 bases). The CDR3 totals 18 residues. Germline V CDR1 and CDR2: SGHNT, YYREEE (reference sequence). V was pared by 0 bases and J by 5 bases, with 22 bases between.

J is TRBJ2-1 and V is TRBV7-2; D not certain. Trimming stripped 6 bases from V and 4 bases from J, with 7 bases between. Germline lookup yields CDR1 SGHTA and CDR2 FQGNSA. The CDR3 sequence is 12 residues long. CDR3 sequence reads: CASRPKYNEQFF. CDR3 sequence (DNA): TGTGCCAGCAGGCCTAAATACAATGAGCAGTTCTTC.